The clone carrying this T cell receptor beta chain occurred many times. Its antigen is as yet unknown. TCRdb reprocessed the reads via MiXCR and lists one record per CDR3 protein. The repertoire holds a few hundred thousand distinct CDR3 sequences, with about 39% as singletons. This CDR3 region has 12 residues. V lost 1 base, J lost 4 bases, and 1 base lay in between. The germline CDR1 and CDR2 sequences are SGHVS and FNYEAQ. This entry is derived from a study of T cell repertoires in cytomegalovirus infection. Overall study: Both CMV infection and a matching HLA type were indicated by public TCR beta signatures. Findings and caveats of the study: Dominant in the ex vivo response were TCR beta clonotypes restricted by HLA-C and specific for CMV.

This specimen was cultured PBMCs, taken from culture after CMV antigen stimulation. The clonotype was recovered from a human donor in good health (CMV status not recorded). Some clones in this sample may be carry-over from other donors' samples. V gene TRBV7-6 combines with J gene TRBJ2-2; D is ambiguous. The CDR3 DNA is TGTGCCAGCAGCTTAGGCACCGGGGAGCTGTTTTTT. Translating it yields CASSLGTGELFF.